Each of the 17 T cell receptor beta chains below was sequenced from the same sample in a study of blood T cell repertoires in COVID-19. Measured with immunoSEQ multiplex PCR; TCRdb has only the in-frame clones, and not every one. This sample carries around 250,000 clones, roughly 88% of them seen once, and the ten largest clones take approximately 2.1%. The specimen was peripheral blood. Receptor source: a man in his thirties or forties who had recovered from COVID-19.

The chain links TRBV3-1 (or the pseudogene TRBV3-2) to TRBJ2-7; unclear D gene. Trimming took 3 bases from V and 2 from J, leaving 8 bases between them. The CDR3 length is 13 residues. In germline, CDR1 is LGHDT, CDR2 YNNKEL (reference sequence). CDR3 in amino acids: CASSHLDPYEQYF. In DNA form, the CDR3 reads TGTGCCAGCAGCCACCTAGACCCCTACGAGCAGTACTTC.

The chain uses TRBV6-5 and TRBJ2-7; TRBD1 matches at 7 bases. V shed 0 bases and J 3 bases; nucleotides not matched to a gene: 5. The germline V gene has CDR1 MNHEY and CDR2 SVGAGI. There are 15 residues in the CDR3. The CDR3 DNA is TGTGCCAGCAGTTACTCAAACAGGGGAAGCTACGAGCAGTACTTC. As protein: CASSYSNRGSYEQYF.

The chain recombines TRBV27 with TRBJ2-3, with TRBD2 as a possible D gene (7 bases). The CDR3 runs 15 residues. The germline V and J ends were trimmed by 3 bases and 5 bases, with 15 bases remaining between them. CDR1 is MNHEY and CDR2 is SMNVEV in the germline V gene (reference sequence). CDR3 residues: CASSLGGGAGDTQYF. CDR3 bases: TGTGCCAGCAGTTTGGGTGGGGGGGCAGGAGATACGCAGTATTTT.

The chain couples TRBV6-1 to TRBJ1-4, with 11 bases aligning to TRBD1. This CDR3 is 17 amino acids long. The germline gives CDR1 MNHNS, CDR2 SASEGT. V lost 0 bases, J lost 8 bases, and 8 bases stayed unmatched. The CDR3 reads CASSEARTGGLGEKLFF. The CDR3 nucleotides read TGTGCCAGCAGTGAAGCGAGGACAGGGGGCTTGGGCGAAAAACTGTTTTTT.

CDR3 nucleotide sequence: TGCGCCAGCAGCTTGGAACAGGGAAACACCGGGGAGCTGTTTTTT. The encoded protein is CASSLEQGNTGELFF. V gene TRBV5-1 combines with J gene TRBJ2-2, with D possibly TRBD1 on 6 matching bases. The CDR3 is 15 residues long. Trimming cost V 0 bases and J 2 bases, with 8 bases left between them. CDR1 and CDR2 from the germline V gene are SGHRS and YFSETQ.

The chain employs TRBV3-1 (or the pseudogene TRBV3-2) and TRBJ2-3; TRBD2 aligns across 10 bases. The V gene's germline CDR1 is LGHDT and CDR2 YNNKEL (reference sequence). The CDR3 length is 17 residues. The trim removed 1 base at V and 2 bases at J, leaving 6 bases unmatched. CDR3 residues: CASSQVQAGGLTDTQYF. CDR3 nucleotide sequence: TGTGCCAGCAGCCAAGTCCAAGCGGGGGGGCTCACAGATACGCAGTATTTT.

The chain carries TRBV19 and TRBJ1-5; D is undetermined. The CDR3 length is 15 residues. V shed 0 bases and J shed 7 bases, with 13 bases lying between them. Germline V CDR1 and CDR2: LNHDA, SQIVND (reference sequence). CDR3 protein: CASSIEQGGWQPQHF. CDR3 DNA: TGTGCCAGTAGTATAGAGCAAGGAGGGTGGCAGCCCCAGCATTTT.

This chain connects TRBV4-2 to TRBJ1-4, with D perhaps matching TRBD1 (5 bases). The CDR3 sequence is 17 residues long. Germline assignment: CDR1 LGHNA and CDR2 YNFKEQ. With 1 base removed from V and 0 bases from J, the gap between germline ends came to 12 bases. CDR3: CASSQGREGPTNEKLFF. The DNA of the CDR3 is TGTGCCAGCAGCCAAGGCAGGGAAGGCCCAACTAATGAAAAACTGTTTTTT.

This chain uses TRBV15 with TRBJ1-3, with D possibly being TRBD1 (6 bases). The CDR3 consists of 15 residues. Trimming took 1 base from V and 4 from J, leaving 11 bases between them. Germline V gene sequence: CDR1 LNHNV, CDR2 YYDKDF (reference sequence). The CDR3 sequence is CATSRGQVDGNTIYF. In DNA, the CDR3 is TGTGCCACCAGCAGAGGACAGGTCGACGGAAACACCATATATTTT.

This clone was seen just once. The chain uses TRBV4-2 and TRBJ1-1; a weak D match, TRBD1 (6 bases). V gave up 0 bases and J gave up 6 bases, with 17 bases separating them. This CDR3 has 16 amino acids. Germline-derived CDR1 and CDR2 are LGHNA and YNFKEQ. The CDR3 DNA sequence: TGTGCCAGCAGCCAAGATTGGGCAGGGGCACCGGCTGAAGCTTTCTTT. Protein sequence: CASSQDWAGAPAEAFF.

This chain uses TRBV6-5 with TRBJ1-1; D not resolved. This CDR3 region has 11 residues. Trimming removed 7 bases at V and 5 bases at J, with 8 bases between. From germline, CDR1 is MNHEY and CDR2 SVGAGI. DNA of the CDR3: TGTGCCAGCAAAAGAGGGACTGAAGCTTTCTTT. Translation: CASKRGTEAFF.

This chain joins TRBV4-3 and TRBJ2-2; D is unclear. Per germline, CDR1 LGHNA and CDR2 YSLEER. This CDR3 is built from 15 residues. With 2 bases removed from V and 1 base from J, the gap between germline ends came to 8 bases. DNA for the CDR3: TGCGCCAGCAGCCAAAATTCAGAGAACACCGGGGAGCTGTTTTTT. It codes for CASSQNSENTGELFF.

The rearrangement joins TRBV2 to TRBJ1-6; 8 bases are a match to TRBD1. This CDR3 contains 15 residues. Germline assignment: CDR1 SNHLY and CDR2 FYNNEI. The junction had 3 bases not matched to a gene; V was cut back by 4 bases and J by 4 bases. The CDR3 DNA is TGTGCCAGCAGTGTACAGGGGGAGTATAATTCACCCCTCCACTTT. Its translation is CASSVQGEYNSPLHF. The full variable domain, with the rest looked up from reference TRBV2 and TRBJ1-6, is EPEVTQTPSHQVTQMGQEVILRCVPISNHLYFYWYRQILGQKVEFLVSFYNNEISEKSEIFDDQFSVERPDGSNFTLKIRSTKLEDSAMYFCASSVQGEYNSPLHFGNGTRLTVT.

The rearrangement links TRBV11-2 to TRBJ2-5, with unresolved D. Trimming removed 1 base from V and 0 bases from J, with 6 bases in between. The germline V gene has CDR1 SGHAT and CDR2 FQNNGV. There are 14 residues in the CDR3. CDR3 region: CASSLVYNQETQYF. The CDR3 nucleotides read TGTGCCAGCAGCTTAGTTTACAACCAAGAGACCCAGTACTTC.

This chain links TRBV6-5 with TRBJ2-2; tentatively, D is TRBD1 (5 bases). CDR3 length: 14 amino acids. V lost 8 bases and J lost 5, with 15 bases in between. Per germline, CDR1 MNHEY and CDR2 SVGAGI. The CDR3 DNA sequence: TGTGCCAGCGGCCTAATTAGGGGAACCGGGGAGCTGTTTTTT. It encodes CASGLIRGTGELFF.

This clone was observed many times. The chain is built from TRBV6-2 or TRBV6-3 and TRBJ2-2, with TRBD1 matching 8 bases. The V segment lost 5 bases and the J segment 6 bases; nucleotides outside the gene matches: 2. Germline V lookup: CDR1 MNHEY, CDR2 SVGEGT. The CDR3 extends over 13 amino acids. The CDR3 loop reads CASSRGQAGELFF. CDR3 DNA: TGTGCCAGCAGTAGGGGACAGGCCGGGGAGCTGTTTTTT.

Comment on this clone: The germline gene is not matched at one end of the junction; a read error may be the cause. V gene TRBV20-1 combines with J gene TRBJ1-2, with D possibly being TRBD1 (5 bases). The CDR3 runs 11 residues. In germline, CDR1 is DFQATT, CDR2 SNEGSKA (reference sequence). The CDR3 coding sequence is TGTATGGTAGGGGCTAACTATGGCTACACCTTC. Residues: CMVGANYGYTF.